Detailed here is one T cell receptor (beta chain). No antigen is known for it. These data come from a study of CXCR3-negative and CXCR3-positive naive CD8 T cells. General study results and limits: Hydrophobicity of TRB CDR3s was greater in CXCR3-positive naive cells than in CXCR3-negative naive cells. Similar TRBV-TRBJ usage was seen in naive cells (both CXCR3-negative and CXCR3-positive), but memory cells differed. For the naive subsets, surface CD5 was similar, and TCR strength was inferred from TRB CDR3 properties.

CDR3 length: 12 amino acids. The V gene's germline CDR1 is MNHEY and CDR2 SMNVEV (reference sequence). UMI-labeled 5' RACE TRB cDNA libraries were prepared from the cells. TCRdb re-called the 5' RACE reads and shows each CDR3 protein once, DNA omitted. Its table lists some 100,000 distinct CDR3 sequences. The specimen sequenced was naive CXCR3+ CD8+ T cells from blood. Specified subset: CD45RO-CCR7+CD27+CD95- naive CD8+ T cells expressing CXCR3 (TNR3+). This rearrangement joins TRBV27 to TRBJ2-5. The TCR sequence derives from a human donor in good health. Some clones in this sample may be carry-over from other donors' samples. This chain's CDR3 is CASSYNQETQYF.